Listed here are 17 T cell receptor beta chains from one sample, sequenced in a study of T cells in Graves' hyperthyroidism and ophthalmopathy. Amplified TCR beta CDR3 regions came from RNA transcripts. A set of HTBI primers served as the primers for a first-round RT-PCR of the TCR CDR3. TCRdb re-called the multiplex PCR reads through MiXCR, storing one row per CDR3 protein. The sample consists of 300,000 or so distinct CDR3 sequences, approximately 18% of them appearing once. Material for sequencing was blood. The receptors were sampled from a woman in her 50s with Graves' hyperthyroidism.

In this sample, this clonotype turned up many times. The J gene is TRBJ2-5, the V gene TRBV5-1; D is unclear. The germline V and J ends were trimmed by 0 bases and 2 bases, with 5 bases remaining between them. CDR1 is SGHRS and CDR2 is YFSETQ in the germline V gene. The CDR3 has 13 residues. The CDR3 loop is CASSLAQQETQYF. CDR3 DNA: TGCGCCAGCAGCTTGGCCCAACAAGAGACCCAGTACTTC. The whole variable domain, remainder taken from reference TRBV5-1 and TRBJ2-5, is KAGVTQTPRYLIKTRGQQVTLSCSPISGHRSVSWYQQTPGQGLQFLFEYFSETQRNKGNFPGRFSGRQFSNSRSEMNVSTLELGDSALYLCASSLAQQETQYFGPGTRLLVL.

The chain combines TRBV5-1 with TRBJ1-1; 10 bases are a match to TRBD1. The germline V gene encodes CDR1 SGHRS and CDR2 YFSETQ. There are 13 residues in the CDR3. Trimming cost V 4 bases and J 10 bases; bases outside gene matches: 7. The CDR3 region is CASSIDRGQVAFF. The CDR3 region has the DNA TGCGCCAGCAGCATAGACAGGGGGCAGGTAGCTTTCTTT.

This clonotype was picked up many times. The rearrangement uses TRBV11-2 and TRBJ2-1; D tentatively fits TRBD1 or TRBD2 (5 bases each). Germline CDR1 SGHAT, CDR2 FQNNGV. The CDR3 has 18 residues. The germline V and J ends were trimmed by 5 bases and 5 bases, with 25 bases remaining between them. The CDR3 sequence is CASSNPGRPAVVDNEQFF. DNA for the CDR3: TGTGCCAGCAGCAATCCGGGACGGCCGGCGGTGGTCGACAATGAGCAGTTCTTC.

This clonotype showed up just a few times. The rearrangement joins TRBV29-1 to TRBJ2-2; D is uncertain. V lost 4 bases and J 0 bases, leaving 6 bases between the germline ends. The germline CDR1 and CDR2 sequences are SQVTM and ANQGSEA. The CDR3 totals 13 residues. CDR3: CSVGLPNTGELFF. CDR3 bases: TGCAGCGTTGGACTGCCGAACACCGGGGAGCTGTTTTTT.

The V gene is TRBV7-8, the J gene TRBJ2-3; possible D gene TRBD2, 6 bases. Germline CDR1 SGHVS, CDR2 FQNEAQ. This CDR3 region has 15 residues. Deletions cut 2 bases from V and 0 bases from J, with 9 bases between. For the CDR3, the DNA is TGTGCCAGCAGCTTATGGGGGGATAGCACAGATACGCAGTATTTT. Its translation is CASSLWGDSTDTQYF.

This clonotype has more than one count but fewer than ten. The chain couples TRBV5-1 to TRBJ1-1; 8 bases line up with TRBD1. The CDR3 length is 15 residues. Germline V lookup: CDR1 SGHRS, CDR2 YFSETQ. The V gene end was trimmed by 5 bases and the J gene end by 1 base; junction bases not matched to a gene: 7. The CDR3 sequence is CASRAQGAGNTEAFF. The CDR3 DNA follows: TGCGCCAGCAGAGCTCAGGGGGCCGGGAACACTGAAGCTTTCTTT.

This clonotype was counted at least ten times. The chain couples TRBV27 to TRBJ1-2; D may be TRBD1 (5 bases). Looked up from germline, CDR1 is MNHEY and CDR2 is SMNVEV (reference sequence). Trimming took off 4 bases at V and 3 bases at J, with 12 bases between the two ends. The CDR3 loop spans 14 amino acids. This CDR3 reads CASSSGRGYYGYTF. CDR3 sequence (DNA): TGTGCCAGCAGTTCGGGGCGGGGGTACTATGGCTACACCTTC.

This chain joins TRBV2 and TRBJ2-1; 10 nucleotides line up with TRBD2. The V segment lost 4 bases and the J segment 9 bases; nucleotides outside the gene matches: 3. The germline gives CDR1 SNHLY, CDR2 FYNNEI. The CDR3 extends over 13 amino acids. The CDR3 DNA sequence: TGTGCCAGCAGTGGGCTAGCGGGAGCTGAGCAGTTCTTC. Its protein is CASSGLAGAEQFF.

This clonotype was found many times. The V gene is TRBV12-3 or TRBV12-4, the J gene TRBJ2-5, with D perhaps TRBD2 (7 bases). This CDR3 is 12 amino acids long. The germline V and J ends were trimmed by 8 bases and 1 base, with 8 bases remaining between them. The CDR3 bases are TGTGCCAGCGGGGGGGCCCAAGAGACCCAGTACTTC. Amino acids: CASGGAQETQYF.

This clonotype came up many times. This chain uses TRBV24-1 with TRBJ2-5; the match to TRBD2 covers 10 bases. Trimming at V came to 3 bases and at J to 5 bases, leaving 8 bases not matched to a gene. The germline V gene has CDR1 KGHDR and CDR2 SFDVKD. The CDR3 sequence is 16 residues long. CDR3 sequence: CATSDLRSGGVETQYF. The CDR3, as DNA: TGTGCCACCAGTGATCTTAGGAGCGGGGGGGTTGAGACCCAGTACTTC.

The chain carries TRBV2 and TRBJ1-6, with a tentative D call TRBD1 (6 bases). The CDR3 is 15 amino acids. Germline loops: CDR1 SNHLY, CDR2 FYNNEI. V lost 4 bases and J 9 bases, leaving 16 bases between the germline ends. This chain's CDR3 is CASSAQGGTFSPLHF. CDR3 nucleotides: TGTGCCAGCAGTGCACAGGGTGGGACATTTTCACCCCTCCACTTT.

The genes are TRBV5-1 and TRBJ2-1; 9 bases line up with TRBD2. The germline V gene encodes CDR1 SGHRS and CDR2 YFSETQ. Losses at the gene ends were 4 bases for V and 9 bases for J; bases not matched to a gene: 5. This CDR3 is 13 amino acids long. CDR3 in amino acids: CASSPGTSTEQFF. For the CDR3, the DNA is TGCGCCAGCAGCCCAGGGACTAGCACTGAGCAGTTCTTC.

This clonotype was detected ten times or more. V gene TRBV28 combines with J gene TRBJ2-7; the match to TRBD1 covers 8 bases. Germline V gene data show CDR1 as MDHEN and CDR2 as SYDVKM. The CDR3 runs to 15 residues. V shed 9 bases, J shed 3 bases, and the junction held 13 bases outside the gene matches. CDR3 sequence: CASLSTGGGFYEQYF. CDR3 bases: TGTGCCAGTCTTTCCACAGGGGGTGGGTTCTACGAGCAGTACTTC.

There are many counts of this clonotype. The chain has TRBV30 and TRBJ1-2, with a tentative D call TRBD1 (5 bases). V lost 8 bases, J lost 3 bases, and 16 bases lay in between. The CDR3 loop spans 13 amino acids. Germline lookup yields CDR1 GTSNPN and CDR2 SVGIG (reference sequence). The CDR3, as DNA: TGTGCCGGGGGGACGGCTGGGGACTATGGCTACACCTTC. This gives the protein CAGGTAGDYGYTF.

The table lists this clonotype with many counts. V is TRBV29-1 and J is TRBJ2-3; a weak D match, TRBD1 (5 bases). Germline V gene data show CDR1 as SQVTM and CDR2 as ANQGSEA. This CDR3 region has 16 residues. V lost 3 bases, J lost 2 bases, and 18 bases lay in between. The CDR3 sequence: CSVDSRARDNTDTQYF. The CDR3 coding sequence is TGCAGCGTTGATTCTAGGGCCAGGGATAACACAGATACGCAGTATTTT.

This clonotype was observed a handful of times. This chain joins TRBV6-2 or TRBV6-3 and TRBJ1-1; D might be TRBD1 (5 bases). The CDR3 covers 15 residues. V dropped 10 bases and J dropped 4 bases, with 22 bases sitting between them. Per germline, CDR1 MNHEY and CDR2 SVGEGT. CDR3 DNA: TGTGCCATCACACCGTTGACGGGGCGGTTCACTGAAGCTTTCTTT. Residues: CAITPLTGRFTEAFF.

This clonotype turned up a few times. The J gene is TRBJ1-1, the V gene TRBV6-1, with 7 bases matching TRBD1. The junction had 6 bases not matched to a gene; V was cut back by 10 bases and J by 4 bases. There are 12 residues in the CDR3. Germline CDR1 and CDR2: MNHNS and SASEGT. DNA for the CDR3: TGTGCCACCCAGGGGGGTGCCACTGAAGCTTTCTTT. Its translation is CATQGGATEAFF.